These T cell receptor beta chains were read from a single sample in a study of cytomegalovirus exposure and HLA in healthy donors. Clones were sequenced by immunoSEQ multiplex PCR, and TCRdb holds only the in-frame ones, with some missing. The table has fewer than 250,000 clones, about 77% seen once; the top ten hold 1.8%. Sequenced input: PBMCs. All receptors derive from a woman in her 30s in good health and CMV-seronegative. Each CDR3 is given with its conserved first and last residue. The order of the fields is V gene, D gene, J gene, clone size, CDR3 DNA, CDR3 protein. D genes are given only for firm matches. Only some rows state a clone size, as once, few, many or a class for expanded clones.

v_gene: TRBV7-6
d_gene: -
j_gene: TRBJ1-1
abundance: -
CDR3nt: TGTGCCAGCAGCTTAGCGGGGCGGCACACTGAAGCTTTCTTT
CDR3aa: CASSLAGRHTEAFF

v_gene: TRBV7-9
d_gene: TRBD1
j_gene: TRBJ1-1
abundance: -
CDR3nt: TGTGCCAGCAGCTTCACAGGGGACACTGAAGCTTTCTTT
CDR3aa: CASSFTGDTEAFF

v_gene: TRBV13
d_gene: TRBD2
j_gene: TRBJ2-7
abundance: -
CDR3nt: TGTGCCAGCAGCTTACGACGACTAGCGGGAGCCCCCTACGAGCAGTACTTC
CDR3aa: CASSLRRLAGAPYEQYF

v_gene: TRBV6-6
d_gene: -
j_gene: TRBJ1-5
abundance: -
CDR3nt: TGTGCCAGCAGTTTTCCAGATAGCAATCAGCCCCAGCATTTT
CDR3aa: CASSFPDSNQPQHF

v_gene: TRBV6-1
d_gene: TRBD1
j_gene: TRBJ1-2
abundance: -
CDR3nt: TGTGCCATCAGTGCCATGGGACAGGGGCACTCTTTTAACTATGGCTACACCTTC
CDR3aa: CAISAMGQGHSFNYGYTF

v_gene: TRBV25-1
d_gene: -
j_gene: TRBJ2-6
abundance: -
CDR3nt: TGTGCCAGGTTCCGTTGGGTGGGGGCTTCGGGGGCCAACGTCCTGACTTTC
CDR3aa: CARFRWVGASGANVLTF

v_gene: TRBV9
d_gene: TRBD2
j_gene: TRBJ2-2
abundance: -
CDR3nt: TGTGCCTCCACTAGCGGGGGGACCTTCACCGGGGAGCTGTTTTTT
CDR3aa: CASTSGGTFTGELFF

v_gene: TRBV19
d_gene: TRBD1
j_gene: TRBJ1-5
abundance: -
CDR3nt: TGTGCCAGTAGGCGGACAGGGTACAATCAGCCCCAGCATTTT
CDR3aa: CASRRTGYNQPQHF

v_gene: TRBV7-9
d_gene: TRBD1
j_gene: TRBJ1-2
abundance: -
CDR3nt: TGTGCCAGCAGACCCGGGACAGGGGGCTTCGGCTACACCTTC
CDR3aa: CASRPGTGGFGYTF

v_gene: TRBV6-5
d_gene: -
j_gene: TRBJ2-3
abundance: -
CDR3nt: TGTGCCAGCAGTTCCCTCACAGATACGCAGTATTTT
CDR3aa: CASSSLTDTQYF

v_gene: TRBV2
d_gene: -
j_gene: TRBJ2-7
abundance: few
CDR3nt: TGTGCCAGCAGAAGGGACACCTCCTACGAGCAGTACTTC
CDR3aa: CASRRDTSYEQYF

v_gene: TRBV5-1
d_gene: -
j_gene: TRBJ2-5
abundance: -
CDR3nt: TGCGCCAGCAGCTTGTTCCAGGTACAAGAGACCCAGTACTTC
CDR3aa: CASSLFQVQETQYF

v_gene: TRBV9
d_gene: TRBD2
j_gene: TRBJ2-5
abundance: once
CDR3nt: TGTGCCAGCAGCGTAGCTGACGCGGGAGTGTTCGGAGAGACCCAGTACTTC
CDR3aa: CASSVADAGVFGETQYF

v_gene: TRBV2
d_gene: TRBD1
j_gene: TRBJ1-5
abundance: -
CDR3nt: TGTGCCAGCAGCGTGGGACAGTTGGGCAATCAGCCCCAGCATTTT
CDR3aa: CASSVGQLGNQPQHF

v_gene: TRBV6-5
d_gene: TRBD1
j_gene: TRBJ2-5
abundance: few
CDR3nt: TGTGCCAGCAGTTCCGGGACAGGGGCGATTGAGACCCAGTACTTC
CDR3aa: CASSSGTGAIETQYF

v_gene: TRBV30
d_gene: -
j_gene: TRBJ2-2
abundance: -
CDR3nt: TGTGCCTGGAGAATCCTGAACACCGGGGAGCTGTTTTTT
CDR3aa: CAWRILNTGELFF

v_gene: TRBV6-6
d_gene: -
j_gene: TRBJ2-5
abundance: -
CDR3nt: TGTGCCAGCAGTTATTGGGAGACAGGCCAAGAGACCCAGTACTTC
CDR3aa: CASSYWETGQETQYF

v_gene: TRBV4-1
d_gene: TRBD2
j_gene: TRBJ2-3
abundance: -
CDR3nt: TGCGCCAGCAGCCGAACCGGACTAGCGGGGGATACGCAGTATTTT
CDR3aa: CASSRTGLAGDTQYF

v_gene: TRBV7-9
d_gene: TRBD1
j_gene: TRBJ1-6
abundance: -
CDR3nt: TGTGCCAGCAGACCGACAGGGAGCAAGAATTCACCCCTCCACTTT
CDR3aa: CASRPTGSKNSPLHF

v_gene: TRBV14
d_gene: -
j_gene: TRBJ1-2
abundance: once
CDR3nt: TGTGCCAGCAGCCAAGTTGGGGCGGCGAGCGGCTACACCTTC
CDR3aa: CASSQVGAASGYTF

v_gene: TRBV6-1
d_gene: TRBD2
j_gene: TRBJ2-1
abundance: few
CDR3nt: TGTGCCAGCAGATGGACTAGCGCAGTAAGTGAGCAGTTCTTC
CDR3aa: CASRWTSAVSEQFF

v_gene: TRBV9
d_gene: TRBD1
j_gene: TRBJ1-2
abundance: -
CDR3nt: TGTGCCAGCAGCGAGACAGGGCACGGCTACACCTTC
CDR3aa: CASSETGHGYTF

v_gene: TRBV6-6
d_gene: TRBD2
j_gene: TRBJ2-3
abundance: -
CDR3nt: TGTGCCACCCTAGCGGCCACAGATACGCAGTATTTT
CDR3aa: CATLAATDTQYF

v_gene: TRBV25-1
d_gene: TRBD2
j_gene: TRBJ2-3
abundance: -
CDR3nt: TGTGCCAGCAGGGGGGGGAGTAGCGCAGATACGCAGTATTTT
CDR3aa: CASRGGSSADTQYF

v_gene: TRBV7-3
d_gene: TRBD2
j_gene: TRBJ2-1
abundance: -
CDR3nt: TGTGCCAGCAGCGCCAGCGGGAGGGCCTACAATGAGCAGTTCTTC
CDR3aa: CASSASGRAYNEQFF

v_gene: TRBV11-3
d_gene: -
j_gene: TRBJ1-2
abundance: -
CDR3nt: TGTGCCAGCAGCTTAAGTCAGGGTCCCTCTAACTATGGCTACACCTTC
CDR3aa: CASSLSQGPSNYGYTF

v_gene: TRBV13
d_gene: TRBD1
j_gene: TRBJ1-1
abundance: -
CDR3nt: TGTGCCAGCAGCTTATTACAGGGGGCTGGGAACACTGAAGCTTTCTTT
CDR3aa: CASSLLQGAGNTEAFF

v_gene: TRBV11-3
d_gene: -
j_gene: TRBJ2-7
abundance: -
CDR3nt: TGTGCCAGCAGCTTAGACAGGAACATCTACGAGCAGTACTTC
CDR3aa: CASSLDRNIYEQYF

v_gene: TRBV19
d_gene: TRBD2
j_gene: TRBJ2-3
abundance: -
CDR3nt: TGTGCCAGTAGTATAGGACTAGCGGGAGGAGATACGCAGTATTTT
CDR3aa: CASSIGLAGGDTQYF

v_gene: TRBV10-2
d_gene: -
j_gene: TRBJ1-2
abundance: -
CDR3nt: TGCGCCAGCAGTGAGTCGGTAAGAGGTCGAGGTGACTATGGCTACACCTTC
CDR3aa: CASSESVRGRGDYGYTF

v_gene: TRBV4-1
d_gene: -
j_gene: TRBJ1-2
abundance: -
CDR3nt: TGCGCCAGCAGCCAAGGTTTCGGGGAATCGCGGAGCTATGGCTACACCTTC
CDR3aa: CASSQGFGESRSYGYTF

v_gene: TRBV5-1
d_gene: TRBD1
j_gene: TRBJ1-2
abundance: -
CDR3nt: TGCGCCAGCAGCTTGGCCGGGGGGGAGACAGGGTACTACACCTTC
CDR3aa: CASSLAGGETGYYTF

v_gene: TRBV5-5
d_gene: TRBD1
j_gene: TRBJ1-2
abundance: -
CDR3nt: TGTGCCAGCAGCGCGGGACAGAACGGCTATGGCTACACCTTC
CDR3aa: CASSAGQNGYGYTF

v_gene: TRBV5-1
d_gene: -
j_gene: TRBJ1-1
abundance: -
CDR3nt: TGCGCCAGCAGCCCGACAGCGAACACTGAAGCTTTCTTT
CDR3aa: CASSPTANTEAFF

v_gene: TRBV19
d_gene: TRBD2
j_gene: TRBJ2-7
abundance: few
CDR3nt: TGTGCCAGTAGAGGAGCTAGCGGGAGTAGCCACGAGCAGTACTTC
CDR3aa: CASRGASGSSHEQYF

v_gene: TRBV5-1
d_gene: TRBD1
j_gene: TRBJ2-7
abundance: -
CDR3nt: TGCGCCAGCAGCGTGACAGGGGCGGGGATGGCCTACGAGCAGTACTTC
CDR3aa: CASSVTGAGMAYEQYF

v_gene: TRBV30
d_gene: -
j_gene: TRBJ2-5
abundance: -
CDR3nt: TGTGCCTGGAGTGTGAGCCAGAAATACGGGCAGTACTTC
CDR3aa: CAWSVSQKYGQYF

v_gene: TRBV28
d_gene: TRBD1
j_gene: TRBJ1-1
abundance: -
CDR3nt: TGTGCCAGCAGTCCACCAACAGGGGGTCCCACTGAAGCTTTCTTT
CDR3aa: CASSPPTGGPTEAFF

v_gene: TRBV27
d_gene: -
j_gene: TRBJ1-5
abundance: once
CDR3nt: TGTGCCAGCAGTTCGCTACGGGGGTATAGCAATCAGCCCCAGCATTTT
CDR3aa: CASSSLRGYSNQPQHF

v_gene: TRBV5-4
d_gene: TRBD2
j_gene: TRBJ2-1
abundance: -
CDR3nt: TGTGCCAGCAGCCCCCCAGGGGGGCTAGCGGGGGAATATGAGCAGTTCTTC
CDR3aa: CASSPPGGLAGEYEQFF

v_gene: TRBV23-1
d_gene: -
j_gene: TRBJ1-1
abundance: -
CDR3nt: TGCGCCAGCAGTCAATCCCCCCCGCCGAGAGTTACTGAAGCTTTCTTT
CDR3aa: CASSQSPPPRVTEAFF

v_gene: TRBV7-6
d_gene: -
j_gene: TRBJ1-1
abundance: -
CDR3nt: TGTGCCAGCAGCTGGACACAGAACACTGAAGCTTTCTTT
CDR3aa: CASSWTQNTEAFF

v_gene: TRBV18
d_gene: -
j_gene: TRBJ2-7
abundance: -
CDR3nt: TGTGCCAGCTCTGGACAGTCTAACTACGAGCAGTACTTC
CDR3aa: CASSGQSNYEQYF

v_gene: TRBV5-1
d_gene: TRBD2
j_gene: TRBJ2-2
abundance: once
CDR3nt: TGCGCCAGCAGCTTGGGGTCTAGCGGGAGGCCCGGGGAGCTGTTTTTT
CDR3aa: CASSLGSSGRPGELFF

v_gene: TRBV29-1
d_gene: TRBD1
j_gene: TRBJ1-2
abundance: -
CDR3nt: TGCAGCCTAAGGACAGGGGGGGATTCTGGTGGCTACACCTTC
CDR3aa: CSLRTGGDSGGYTF

v_gene: TRBV5-1
d_gene: -
j_gene: TRBJ2-3
abundance: -
CDR3nt: TGCGCCAGCAGTCCCTTGGCTGGCACAGATACGCAGTATTTT
CDR3aa: CASSPLAGTDTQYF

v_gene: TRBV5-1
d_gene: -
j_gene: TRBJ2-3
abundance: -
CDR3nt: TGCGCCAGCAGCTTCCGGGAGCCAGATACGCAGTATTTT
CDR3aa: CASSFREPDTQYF

v_gene: TRBV5-1
d_gene: -
j_gene: TRBJ1-1
abundance: -
CDR3nt: TGCGCCAGCAGCTTTCGCCCCGACACTAACACTGAAGCTTTCTTT
CDR3aa: CASSFRPDTNTEAFF

v_gene: TRBV6-5
d_gene: -
j_gene: TRBJ2-7
abundance: -
CDR3nt: TGTGCCAGCAGTTACGAGTACGAGCAGTACTTC
CDR3aa: CASSYEYEQYF

v_gene: TRBV14
d_gene: -
j_gene: TRBJ1-2
abundance: -
CDR3nt: TGTGCCAGCGGAACCCGGACTTACTATGGCTACACCTTC
CDR3aa: CASGTRTYYGYTF